This T cell receptor (beta chain) stems from a study of T cell repertoires in cytomegalovirus infection. TCRdb itself ran the reads through MiXCR, one entry per CDR3 protein. The top ten clones hold roughly 6.5% of a sample with roughly 230,000 distinct CDR3 sequences, 6.5% of them seen once. Between the trimmed V and J ends, which lost 6 bases and 3 bases, there was a span of 14 bases. The CDR3 has 14 residues. The germline CDR1 and CDR2 sequences are SGHRS and YFSETQ. This clonotype was recorded at least ten times. The sequenced material came from PBMCs. The chain recombines TRBV5-1 with TRBJ2-3; D may be TRBD1 (6 bases). This TCR was recovered from a human donor in good health (CMV status not recorded). Some clones in this sample may be carry-over from other donors' samples. This chain's CDR3 is CASTLGAQTDTQYF. The CDR3 DNA follows: TGCGCCAGCACTTTGGGGGCGCAAACAGATACGCAGTATTTT. Looking up the rest from reference TRBV5-1 and TRBJ2-3 gives the full variable domain: KAGVTQTPRYLIKTRGQQVTLSCSPISGHRSVSWYQQTPGQGLQFLFEYFSETQRNKGNFPGRFSGRQFSNSRSEMNVSTLELGDSALYLCASTLGAQTDTQYFGPGTRLTVL.